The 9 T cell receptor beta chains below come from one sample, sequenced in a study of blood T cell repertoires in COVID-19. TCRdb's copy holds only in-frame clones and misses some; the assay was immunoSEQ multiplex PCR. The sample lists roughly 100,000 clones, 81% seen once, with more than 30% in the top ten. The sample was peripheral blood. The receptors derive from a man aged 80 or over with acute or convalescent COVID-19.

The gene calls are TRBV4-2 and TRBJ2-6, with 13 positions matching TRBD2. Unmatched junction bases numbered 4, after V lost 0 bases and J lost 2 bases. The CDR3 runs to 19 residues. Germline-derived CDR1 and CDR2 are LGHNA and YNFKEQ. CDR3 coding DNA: TGTGCCAGCAGCCAAGACGGACTAGCGGGAGCCGCTGGGGCCAACGTCCTGACTTTC. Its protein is CASSQDGLAGAAGANVLTF.

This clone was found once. For the CDR3, the DNA is TGCGCCAGCAGCTCGGTCGCTACTAGCTCCTACAATGAGCAGTTCTTC. It translates to CASSSVATSSYNEQFF. The chain links TRBV5-1 to TRBJ2-1; D may be TRBD2 (5 bases). Germline CDR1 is SGHRS and CDR2 is YFSETQ. This CDR3 contains 16 residues. With 3 bases removed from V and 0 bases from J, the gap between germline ends came to 13 bases.

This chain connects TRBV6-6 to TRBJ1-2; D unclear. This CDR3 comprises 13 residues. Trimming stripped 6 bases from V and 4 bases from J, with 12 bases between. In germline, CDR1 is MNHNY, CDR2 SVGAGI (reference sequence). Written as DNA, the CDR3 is TGTGCCAGCAGCCAGATTATATCCTATGGCTACACCTTC. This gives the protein CASSQIISYGYTF.

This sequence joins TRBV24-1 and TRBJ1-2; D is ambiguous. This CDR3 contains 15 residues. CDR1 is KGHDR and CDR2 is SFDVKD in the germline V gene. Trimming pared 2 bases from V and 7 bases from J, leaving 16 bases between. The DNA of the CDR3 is TGTGCCACCAGTGATTCGGCCAGGTCACCTACTGGCTACACCTTC. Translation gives CATSDSARSPTGYTF.

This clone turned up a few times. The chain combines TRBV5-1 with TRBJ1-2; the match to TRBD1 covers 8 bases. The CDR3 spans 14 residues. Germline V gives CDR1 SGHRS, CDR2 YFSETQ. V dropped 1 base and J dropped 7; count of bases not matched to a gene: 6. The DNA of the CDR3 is TGCGCCAGCAGCTTGAGGACAGGGCTTGTTGGCTACACCTTC. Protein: CASSLRTGLVGYTF. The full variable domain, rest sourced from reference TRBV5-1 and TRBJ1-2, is KAGVTQTPRYLIKTRGQQVTLSCSPISGHRSVSWYQQTPGQGLQFLFEYFSETQRNKGNFPGRFSGRQFSNSRSEMNVSTLELGDSALYLCASSLRTGLVGYTFGSGTRLTVV.

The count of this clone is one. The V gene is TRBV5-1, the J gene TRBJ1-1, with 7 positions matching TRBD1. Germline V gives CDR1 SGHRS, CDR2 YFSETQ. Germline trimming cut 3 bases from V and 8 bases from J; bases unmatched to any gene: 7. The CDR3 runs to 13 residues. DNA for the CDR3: TGCGCCAGCAGCTCAGGACAGGCCGGCGAAGCTTTCTTT. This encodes CASSSGQAGEAFF.

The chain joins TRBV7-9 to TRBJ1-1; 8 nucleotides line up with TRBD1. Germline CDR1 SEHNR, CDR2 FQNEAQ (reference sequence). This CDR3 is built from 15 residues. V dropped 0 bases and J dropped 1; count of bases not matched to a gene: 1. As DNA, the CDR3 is TGTGCCAGCAGCTTAGCGACAGGGGCGAACACTGAAGCTTTCTTT. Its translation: CASSLATGANTEAFF.

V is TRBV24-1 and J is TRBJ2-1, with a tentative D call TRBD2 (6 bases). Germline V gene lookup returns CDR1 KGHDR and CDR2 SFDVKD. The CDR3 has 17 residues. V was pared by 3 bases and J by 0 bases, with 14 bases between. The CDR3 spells CATSDPGGTDSYNEQFF. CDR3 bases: TGTGCCACCAGTGATCCGGGCGGGACTGACTCCTACAATGAGCAGTTCTTC.

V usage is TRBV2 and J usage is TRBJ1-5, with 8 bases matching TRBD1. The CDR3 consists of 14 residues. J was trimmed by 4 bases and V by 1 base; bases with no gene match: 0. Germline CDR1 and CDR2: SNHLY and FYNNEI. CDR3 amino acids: CASSEGTGNQPQHF. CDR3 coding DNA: TGTGCCAGCAGTGAAGGGACAGGGAATCAGCCCCAGCATTTT.